Many counts were recorded for the clone carrying this TCR beta chain. TCRdb reprocessed the reads with MiXCR, giving one entry per CDR3 protein. The data hold nearly 450,000 distinct CDR3 sequences, with approximately 31% observed a single time. The sample belongs to a study of T cell repertoires in cytomegalovirus infection. Germline CDR1 is SGHAT and CDR2 is FQNNGV. With V trimmed by 1 base and J by 3 bases, 5 bases remained unmatched. This CDR3 comprises 16 residues. The sequence was collected from a human donor in good health (CMV status not recorded). Some clones in this sample may be carry-over from other donors' samples. The material sequenced was PBMCs. The chain carries TRBV11-2 and TRBJ1-4, with 7 bases aligning to TRBD1. CDR3: CASSLVPGGANEKLFF. CDR3 DNA: TGTGCCAGCAGCTTAGTCCCAGGGGGAGCTAATGAAAAACTGTTTTTT.